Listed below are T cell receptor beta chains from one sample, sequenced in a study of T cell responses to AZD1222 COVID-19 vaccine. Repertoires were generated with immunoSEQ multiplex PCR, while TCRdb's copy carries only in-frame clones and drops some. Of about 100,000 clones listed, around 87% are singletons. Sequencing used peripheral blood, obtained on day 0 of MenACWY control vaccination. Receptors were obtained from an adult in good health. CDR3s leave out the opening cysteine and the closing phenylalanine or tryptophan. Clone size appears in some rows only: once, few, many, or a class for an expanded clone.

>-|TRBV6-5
ASGEGSRQETQY
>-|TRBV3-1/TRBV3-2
ASSQDRRTGNYGYT
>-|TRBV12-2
ASPGGSGGLSTDTQY
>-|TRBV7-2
ASSFGQGGDTQY
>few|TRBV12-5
ASGLGQGNTGELF
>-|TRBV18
ASSPDPTEQY
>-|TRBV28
ASRDTQGFEQY
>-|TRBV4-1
ASSQEPLGRLAYEQY
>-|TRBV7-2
ASSFLTEAF
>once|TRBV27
ASSPLGGQGNTIY
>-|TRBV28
ASSSSGAHSYEQY
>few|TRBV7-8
ASSTRPGVKEKLF
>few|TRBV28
ASSGDSPEQGYGYT
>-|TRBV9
ASSVGVAGAPMDEQF
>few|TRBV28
ASSARGNRYSNQPQH
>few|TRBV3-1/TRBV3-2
ASSQPRGPDPSGNTIY
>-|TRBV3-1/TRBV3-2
ASSQENSNQPQH
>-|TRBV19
ASSIQGRQPQH
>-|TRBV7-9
ASSFGGADTQY
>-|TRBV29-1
SVATGWMGTEAF
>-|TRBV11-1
ASRSSGRAGANVLT
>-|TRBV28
ASSRSGMETQY
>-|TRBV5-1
ASSLRQGATAKQY
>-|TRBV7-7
ASSLEGLAGGPSGETQY
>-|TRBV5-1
ASSSQYGYT
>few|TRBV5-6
ASSFSSFNEKLF
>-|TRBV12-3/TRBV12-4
ASSFAVNTEAF
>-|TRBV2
ASSIIGKLF
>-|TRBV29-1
SLMGAGGSYNEQF
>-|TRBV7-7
ASSLSRDRARDTEAF
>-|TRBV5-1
ASSLDHRNYGYT
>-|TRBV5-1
ASSPGDRGVYGYT
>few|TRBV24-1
ATSDPPGQVYNEQF
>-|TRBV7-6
ASSLAGGTGKPPGEAF
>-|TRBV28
ASSSAGQGRTEAF
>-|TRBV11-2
ASSVALDGYT